This TCR beta chain was found in a study of T cell responses to AZD1222 COVID-19 vaccine. Findings and caveats of the study: Per reports, nearly half of all spike-specific TCRs target regions that are unmutated in variants. Researchers report vaccine-associated CD4 TCRs spanning spike, with dominance at 160-218 and 743-854.

Sequencing was performed with immunoSEQ multiplex PCR; in TCRdb, only in-frame clones are kept and a portion is missing. The table shows approximately 110,000 clones, with 70% to 90% occurring only once. With respect to this clone: The antigen remains unidentified.

CDR1 and CDR2 (germline): SGHAT, FQNNGV. CDR3 length: 18 residues. Trimming removed 4 bases from V and 8 bases from J; junction bases left unmatched: 20. Source: peripheral blood, taken 28 days after the second AZD1222 dose. The receptor's source is an adult who received the AZD1222 COVID-19 vaccine. The rearrangement links TRBV11-2 to TRBJ2-1; TRBD2 matches at 7 bases. CDR3 in DNA: TGTGCCAGCAGCTCTTCTGGGGGGGGTCCTAGTGGCCTCGATGAGCAGTTCTTC. The encoded protein is CASSSSGGGPSGLDEQFF.